The rows below give T cell receptor beta chains drawn from one sample of a study of control samples from healthy donors and cancer patients. Produced via immunoSEQ multiplex PCR; TCRdb's table is partial and in-frame only. The sample records more than 50,000 clones, 90% being singletons. The sequenced sample was PBMCs. Source of these receptors: a woman in her forties or fifties with colorectal cancer. Each CDR3 is given with its conserved first and last residue. A D gene is named only where the DNA matches it firmly. Where a row states a size, it is once, few, many or the class of an expanded clone; other rows omit it.

cdr3_aa cdr3_nt j_call v_call d_call clone_size
CASSAARGTEAGLAKNIQYF TGCGCCAGCAGCGCTGCCCGAGGGACCGAGGCGGGTCTAGCCAAAAACATTCAGTACTTC TRBJ2-4 TRBV5-1 NA NA
CASSPADNPGRGYTF TGTGCCAGCAGCCCGGCTGACAACCCAGGCAGAGGCTACACCTTC TRBJ1-2 TRBV9 NA NA
CAISESGANVLTF TGTGCCATCAGTGAGTCTGGGGCCAACGTCCTGACTTTC TRBJ2-6 TRBV10-3 NA NA
CAWSYHRGSGNTIYF TGTGCCTGGAGTTACCACAGGGGCTCTGGAAACACCATATATTTT TRBJ1-3 TRBV30 TRBD1 NA
CASSPGPRTWGGYTF TGTGCCAGCTCCCCCGGACCGCGGACGTGGGGTGGCTACACCTTC TRBJ1-2 TRBV18 NA NA
CASSLSLLSYEQYF TGTGCCAGCAGTTTATCTCTATTGTCCTACGAGCAGTACTTC TRBJ2-7 TRBV27 NA NA
CASSLAAWTSVDEQYF TGTGCCAGCAGCTTGGCAGCTTGGACTAGCGTCGACGAGCAGTACTTC TRBJ2-7 TRBV5-5 TRBD2 NA
CASSRLIWQVTDTQYF TGTGCCAGCAGCCGACTAATATGGCAGGTCACAGATACGCAGTATTTT TRBJ2-3 TRBV11-2 NA NA
CASSELGFETQYF TGTGCCAGCAGTGAGTTGGGGTTTGAGACCCAGTACTTC TRBJ2-5 TRBV6-1 NA NA
CASSVAAAADTQYF TGTGCCAGCAGCGTCGCCGCCGCGGCAGATACGCAGTATTTT TRBJ2-3 TRBV9 NA NA
CASSLAGELEAFF TGTGCCAGCAGTTTAGCAGGAGAACTTGAAGCTTTCTTT TRBJ1-1 TRBV12-3/TRBV12-4 NA NA
CASSYRASYGYTF TGTGCCAGCAGTTACAGGGCTTCGTATGGCTACACCTTC TRBJ1-2 TRBV12-3/TRBV12-4 NA NA
CASSISGAEMNTEAFF TGTGCCAGTAGTATTTCAGGAGCCGAGATGAACACTGAAGCTTTCTTT TRBJ1-1 TRBV19 NA NA
CASSLTGPSGTEAFF TGTGCCAGCAGCCTAACAGGGCCCTCGGGCACTGAAGCTTTCTTT TRBJ1-1 TRBV3-1/TRBV3-2 NA NA
CASSLVREGGSPLHF TGCGCCAGCAGCTTGGTGCGGGAAGGGGGTTCACCCCTCCACTTT TRBJ1-6 TRBV5-1 NA NA
CASSSRPENTEAFF TGCGCCAGCAGCTCCCGCCCGGAAAACACTGAAGCTTTCTTT TRBJ1-1 TRBV5-1 NA NA
CSVAAGGPYEQYF TGCAGCGTTGCTGCAGGGGGCCCCTACGAGCAGTACTTC TRBJ2-7 TRBV29-1 TRBD1 NA
CASSLDSGEAFF TGTGCCAGCAGCTTAGACAGTGGCGAAGCTTTCTTT TRBJ1-1 TRBV11-2 NA NA
CASSLGSSGTDTQYF TGCGCCAGCAGCTTGGGGTCTAGCGGCACAGATACGCAGTATTTT TRBJ2-3 TRBV5-1 NA NA
CASSDRDREQFF TGTGCCAGCAGTGACAGGGATCGGGAGCAGTTCTTC TRBJ2-1 TRBV6-1 NA NA
CASSPRGTVNTEAFF TGTGCCAGCAGTCCGAGGGGGACGGTGAACACTGAAGCTTTCTTT TRBJ1-1 TRBV2 NA NA
CASSFGQGYGYTF TGTGCCAGCAGTTTTGGACAAGGGTATGGCTACACCTTC TRBJ1-2 TRBV2 NA NA
CASSPGGQSLGQPQHF TGTGCCAGCAGCCCGGGGGGGCAATCCCTCGGGCAGCCCCAGCATTTT TRBJ1-5 TRBV28 NA NA
CASSPWTGDNGNTIYF TGTGCCAGCTCACCGTGGACAGGGGACAATGGAAACACCATATATTTT TRBJ1-3 TRBV18 TRBD1 NA
CASSWTGSDYGYTF TGTGCCAGCAGTTGGACAGGGTCGGACTATGGCTACACCTTC TRBJ1-2 TRBV6-2/TRBV6-3 TRBD1 NA
CASSFMAYRASPPGELFF TGCGCCAGCAGCTTTATGGCATATCGGGCTAGCCCGCCCGGGGAGCTGTTTTTT TRBJ2-2 TRBV5-1 NA NA
CASSLARQVYGYTF TGTGCCAGCAGCTTGGCCCGACAGGTATATGGCTACACCTTC TRBJ1-2 TRBV5-4 NA once
CASRRTGGQETQYF TGTGCCAGCAGGAGGACAGGAGGTCAAGAGACCCAGTACTTC TRBJ2-5 TRBV5-8 TRBD1 NA
CASVRQETQYF TGTGCCAGCGTCAGGCAAGAGACCCAGTACTTC TRBJ2-5 TRBV2 NA NA
CASSQAQGGREQFF TGTGCCAGCAGCCAAGCGCAGGGTGGAAGGGAGCAGTTCTTC TRBJ2-1 TRBV3-1/TRBV3-2 NA NA
CASSESRASGETQYF TGTGCCAGCAGTGAATCGCGGGCAAGCGGAGAGACCCAGTACTTC TRBJ2-5 TRBV6-1 NA NA
CASSPNRAGYTF TGTGCCAGCAGTCCCAACAGGGCTGGCTACACCTTC TRBJ1-2 TRBV12-3/TRBV12-4 NA NA
CASSSQGLEIGELFF TGTGCCAGCTCATCCCAGGGGCTCGAGATAGGGGAGCTGTTTTTT TRBJ2-2 TRBV18 NA NA
CASSLAPAGGRETQYF TGTGCCAGCAGCTTGGCCCCAGCGGGGGGCCGGGAGACCCAGTACTTC TRBJ2-5 TRBV5-6 TRBD2 NA
CASMNAGANSPLHF TGTGCCAGCATGAATGCAGGGGCTAATTCACCCCTCCACTTT TRBJ1-6 TRBV28 NA NA
CASGGLTVGYTF TGTGCCAGCGGAGGATTGACAGTAGGCTACACCTTC TRBJ1-2 TRBV28 NA once
CASTRRSYNEQFF TGTGCCAGCACTCGGAGATCCTACAATGAGCAGTTCTTC TRBJ2-1 TRBV28 NA NA
CSANLDEKLFF TGCAGTGCTAATTTGGATGAAAAACTGTTTTTT TRBJ1-4 TRBV20-1 NA NA
CASSLSWTSGGARSDTQYF TGTGCCAGCAGCTTGAGTTGGACTAGCGGGGGGGCCCGTTCAGATACGCAGTATTTT TRBJ2-3 TRBV5-5 TRBD2 NA
CSVLGLAQYEQYF TGCAGCGTTCTCGGACTAGCGCAGTACGAGCAGTACTTC TRBJ2-7 TRBV29-1 TRBD2 NA
CASSRAPRGSLAGVTDTQYF TGTGCCAGCTCACGGGCCCCCAGGGGAAGTCTAGCGGGAGTCACAGATACGCAGTATTTT TRBJ2-3 TRBV18 TRBD2 NA
CASSGSYSNQPQHF TGTGCCAGCAGCGGGTCATATAGCAATCAGCCCCAGCATTTT TRBJ1-5 TRBV28 NA NA
CASSLRADPTDTQYF TGTGCCAGCAGCTTAAGGGCAGACCCCACAGATACGCAGTATTTT TRBJ2-3 TRBV13 NA NA
CASSSLRAGEETQYF TGCGCCAGCAGCTCCCTACGGGCGGGAGAAGAGACCCAGTACTTC TRBJ2-5 TRBV5-1 TRBD2 NA
CASRWTSNTEAFF TGTGCCAGCAGGTGGACATCGAACACTGAAGCTTTCTTT TRBJ1-1 TRBV2 NA few
CASSLGGRGTEAFF TGTGCCAGCAGCCTCGGAGGGCGAGGCACTGAAGCTTTCTTT TRBJ1-1 TRBV2 NA NA
CASSYGPRTEAFF TGTGCCAGCAGTTATGGACCGCGCACTGAAGCTTTCTTT TRBJ1-1 TRBV7-6 NA NA
CASSLLERTDTQYF TGTGCCAGCAGTTTATTGGAGCGCACAGATACGCAGTATTTT TRBJ2-3 TRBV27 NA NA
CATKQLAGHTGELFF TGTGCCACCAAACAACTAGCGGGACATACCGGGGAGCTGTTTTTT TRBJ2-2 TRBV7-6 TRBD2 NA
CASKRQGTQYF TGTGCCAGCAAAAGACAGGGAACGCAGTATTTT TRBJ2-3 TRBV6-5 TRBD1 NA
CASSYDAPSPGNTIYF TGTGCCAGCAGTTACGACGCCCCGAGCCCTGGAAACACCATATATTTT TRBJ1-3 TRBV6-5 NA NA
CASSPLGGGDSYEQYF TGTGCCAGCAGTCCCTTGGGAGGGGGGGATTCCTACGAGCAGTACTTC TRBJ2-7 TRBV27 NA NA
CAGGTGDLWSYTF TGTGCCGGCGGGACAGGGGATCTATGGAGCTACACCTTC TRBJ1-2 TRBV2 TRBD1 NA
CAWSASVNEKLFF TGTGCCTGGAGTGCCTCCGTAAATGAAAAACTGTTTTTT TRBJ1-4 TRBV30 NA once
CASSRPRLAGASDTQYF TGTGCCAGTAGTAGACCGCGACTAGCGGGAGCATCAGATACGCAGTATTTT TRBJ2-3 TRBV19 TRBD2 NA
CASSAPRTGTAEKLFF TGTGCCAGTAGTGCGCCCCGGACAGGGACGGCTGAAAAACTGTTTTTT TRBJ1-4 TRBV19 TRBD1 NA
CASSLLQASYEQYF TGTGCCAGCAGCTTACTCCAGGCCTCCTACGAGCAGTACTTC TRBJ2-7 TRBV7-9 NA NA
CASSTGQGQETQYF TGTGCCAGCAGCACGGGACAGGGGCAAGAGACCCAGTACTTC TRBJ2-5 TRBV11-3 TRBD1 NA
CASSPPGLDIQYF TGTGCCAGCAGTCCCCCTGGGCTAGACATTCAGTACTTC TRBJ2-4 TRBV28 NA NA